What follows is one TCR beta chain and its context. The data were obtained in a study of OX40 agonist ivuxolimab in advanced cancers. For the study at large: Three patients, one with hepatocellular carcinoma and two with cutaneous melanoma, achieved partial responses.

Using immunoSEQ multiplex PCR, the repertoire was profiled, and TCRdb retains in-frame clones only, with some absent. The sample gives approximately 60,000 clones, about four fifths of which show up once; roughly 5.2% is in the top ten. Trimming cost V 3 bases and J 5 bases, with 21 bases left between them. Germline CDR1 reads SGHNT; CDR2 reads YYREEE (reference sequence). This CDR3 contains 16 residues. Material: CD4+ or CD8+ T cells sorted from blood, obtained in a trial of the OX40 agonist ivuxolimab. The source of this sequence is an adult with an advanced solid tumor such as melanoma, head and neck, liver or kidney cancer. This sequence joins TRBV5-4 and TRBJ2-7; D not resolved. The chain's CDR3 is CASSSDLRLETNEQYF. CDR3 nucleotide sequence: TGTGCCAGCAGCTCCGATTTACGTCTGGAGACCAACGAGCAGTACTTC.